A selection of T cell receptor beta chains follows, all from one sample in a study of neurological immune-mediated disorders. TCRdb used MiXCR to reprocess the 5' RACE reads, holding one entry per CDR3 protein. The sample yields under 70,000 distinct CDR3 sequences, around 5.5% seen once. Sequencing was done on a sample of PBMCs. Receptors originate from a woman aged 30 to 39 with multiple sclerosis. CDR3s include the opening cysteine and the closing phenylalanine or tryptophan. A D gene is named only where the DNA matches it firmly. Clone size, where shown, is once, few, many, or a class for clones that have expanded.

V gene	D gene	clone size	CDR3 length	J gene	CDR3 protein	CDR3 DNA
TRBV5-1	NA	few	13	TRBJ1-1	CASRQGWNTEAFF	TGCGCCAGCAGACAGGGTTGGAACACTGAAGCTTTCTTT
TRBV20-1	NA	many	12	TRBJ2-5	CSAGARKETQYF	TGCAGTGCCGGAGCCAGAAAAGAGACCCAGTACTTC
TRBV5-6	NA	many	15	TRBJ1-2	CASSLGQSAPRGYTF	TGTGCCAGCAGCTTGGGTCAGAGCGCCCCCCGGGGCTACACCTTC
TRBV12-3/TRBV12-4	TRBD1	many	15	TRBJ2-1	CASSPDRVEYNEQFF	TGTGCCAGCAGCCCCGACAGGGTGGAATACAATGAGCAGTTCTTC
TRBV7-2	NA	many	11	TRBJ2-7	CASSFPSEQYF	TGTGCCAGCAGCTTTCCCTCCGAGCAGTACTTC
TRBV12-3/TRBV12-4	NA	few	12	TRBJ2-1	CASSPWYNEQFF	TGTGCCAGCAGTCCCTGGTACAATGAGCAGTTCTTC
TRBV7-6	TRBD2	many	17	TRBJ2-5	CASSPRLAENFQETQYF	TGTGCCAGCAGCCCCCGTCTAGCGGAAAATTTCCAAGAGACCCAGTACTTC
TRBV29-1	NA	many	15	TRBJ1-1	CSVKTGQLLDTEAFF	TGCAGCGTCAAAACAGGGCAATTACTCGACACTGAAGCTTTCTTT
TRBV18	NA	many	14	TRBJ1-1	CASSPPGTNTEAFF	TGTGCCAGCTCACCTCCCGGGACTAACACTGAAGCTTTCTTT
TRBV5-5	TRBD1	many	15	TRBJ1-5	CASSRTDRVGQPQNF	TGTGCCAGCAGCCGAACCGACAGGGTCGGCCAGCCCCAGAATTTT
TRBV7-2	TRBD2	NA	16	TRBJ2-7	CASSGFGTSGSYEQYF	TGTGCCAGCAGCGGCTTCGGGACTAGCGGGTCCTACGAGCAGTACTTC
TRBV27	NA	NA	15	TRBJ1-5	CASSLWGGRDQPQHF	TGTGCCAGCAGCCTGTGGGGGGGCCGGGATCAGCCCCAGCATTTT
TRBV20-1	TRBD2	NA	16	TRBJ2-4	CSACGLAGGPSDIQYF	TGCAGTGCGTGTGGACTAGCGGGGGGGCCTAGCGACATTCAGTACTTC
TRBV9	NA	NA	14	TRBJ2-3	CASSVGPSTDTQYF	TGTGCCAGCAGCGTGGGCCCAAGCACAGATACGCAGTATTTT
TRBV2	NA	many	16	TRBJ2-2	CASRGPGRQSTGELFF	TGTGCCAGCAGGGGGCCGGGACGCCAGTCCACCGGGGAGCTGTTTTTT
TRBV5-1	NA	few	13	TRBJ2-2	CASSGGRTGELFF	TGCGCCAGCAGCGGGGGACGGACCGGGGAGCTGTTTTTT
TRBV9	TRBD2	many	16	TRBJ2-5	CASSADTGGVQETQYF	TGTGCCAGCAGCGCCGATACGGGGGGGGTCCAAGAGACCCAGTACTTC
TRBV7-9	NA	many	14	TRBJ1-2	CASSSGTEDYGYTF	TGTGCCAGCAGTTCGGGCACGGAGGACTATGGCTACACCTTC
TRBV7-2	NA	NA	11	TRBJ2-4	CASSSAKIQYF	TGTGCCAGCAGCTCGGCCAAAATTCAGTACTTC
TRBV7-6	TRBD2	few	16	TRBJ2-5	CASSLGGGPYQETQYF	TGTGCCAGCAGCTTAGGCGGGGGACCGTACCAAGAGACCCAGTACTTC
TRBV20-1	TRBD1	many	15	TRBJ1-4	CSARARQGLNEKLFF	TGCAGTGCTAGGGCACGACAGGGTCTTAATGAAAAACTGTTTTTT
TRBV7-2	NA	many	14	TRBJ1-4	CASSRGVFNEKLFF	TGTGCCAGCAGCCGGGGAGTCTTTAATGAAAAACTGTTTTTT
TRBV5-1	NA	many	14	TRBJ2-1	CASRSGGPRNEQFF	TGCGCCAGCAGAAGTGGAGGGCCGCGGAATGAGCAGTTCTTC
TRBV7-2	NA	many	13	TRBJ2-1	CASSLGPDNEQFF	TGTGCCAGCAGCCTGGGACCCGACAATGAGCAGTTCTTC
TRBV7-3	TRBD2	many	17	TRBJ2-1	CASSPNGLAGGTNEQFF	TGTGCCAGCAGCCCGAATGGACTAGCGGGGGGAACCAATGAGCAGTTCTTC
TRBV5-1	TRBD2	many	15	TRBJ2-1	CASTLDLAGVNEQFF	TGCGCCAGCACCCTGGACCTAGCGGGGGTTAATGAGCAGTTCTTC
TRBV29-1	NA	many	13	TRBJ1-1	CSGSDRLNTEAFF	TGCAGCGGAAGCGATAGATTGAACACTGAAGCTTTCTTT
TRBV9	NA	many	12	TRBJ2-5	CASSVTGETQYF	TGTGCCAGCAGCGTTACCGGGGAGACCCAGTACTTC
TRBV20-1	NA	few	15	TRBJ1-2	CSAPQDGGSNYGYTF	TGCAGTGCTCCCCAGGACGGGGGTTCTAACTATGGCTACACCTTC
TRBV20-1	TRBD1	many	14	TRBJ2-2	CSAQDRGRTGELFF	TGCAGTGCTCAGGACAGGGGGAGGACCGGGGAGCTGTTTTTT
TRBV7-8	NA	many	18	TRBJ2-2	CASSLIGTDHAGTGELFF	TGTGCCAGCAGCTTAATAGGGACGGACCACGCCGGCACCGGGGAGCTGTTTTTT
TRBV5-1	NA	many	15	TRBJ1-2	CASSLGTDVIYGYTF	TGCGCCAGCAGCCTGGGGACGGACGTCATTTATGGCTACACCTTC
TRBV5-1	TRBD1	many	15	TRBJ2-3	CASTLQGRSTDTQYF	TGCGCCAGCACCCTACAGGGGCGAAGCACAGATACGCAGTATTTT
TRBV20-1	NA	many	15	TRBJ1-6	CSARGVGTYNSPLNF	TGCAGTGCTAGAGGGGTCGGCACCTATAATTCACCCCTCAACTTT
TRBV12-3/TRBV12-4	NA	many	13	TRBJ2-1	CASSSGSPNEQFF	TGTGCCAGCAGTTCGGGATCCCCCAATGAGCAGTTCTTC
TRBV7-2	NA	many	15	TRBJ2-1	CASSLDRLARNEQFF	TGTGCCAGCAGCTTAGATCGGTTAGCTCGAAATGAGCAGTTCTTC
TRBV9	NA	many	16	TRBJ2-3	CASSVYSRPSTDTQYF	TGTGCCAGCAGCGTTTACAGCAGACCTAGCACAGATACGCAGTATTTT
TRBV20-1	TRBD1	many	12	TRBJ2-5	CSAGQVGETQYF	TGCAGTGCGGGACAGGTGGGGGAGACCCAGTACTTC
TRBV10-2	NA	few	15	TRBJ1-1	CASSERREKNTEAFF	TGCGCCAGCAGTGAGCGGCGGGAAAAGAACACTGAAGCTTTCTTT
TRBV3-1	NA	many	13	TRBJ2-7	CASSDRGGGEQYF	TGTGCCAGCAGCGACAGGGGAGGGGGAGAGCAGTACTTC
TRBV27	NA	many	13	TRBJ2-3	CASRTLASDTQYF	TGTGCCAGCAGAACCCTAGCATCAGATACGCAGTATTTT
TRBV5-1	TRBD2	many	19	TRBJ2-5	CASSLSQRGTNRRGETQYF	TGCGCCAGCAGCTTATCACAGCGGGGGACGAACAGGCGGGGGGAGACCCAGTACTTC
TRBV14	TRBD1	many	16	TRBJ2-3	CASSQAGTGSTDTQYF	TGTGCCAGCAGCCAAGCCGGGACAGGGAGCACAGATACGCAGTATTTT
TRBV5-1	TRBD2	many	14	TRBJ2-1	CASSFPGLANEQFF	TGCGCCAGCAGTTTTCCGGGACTAGCCAATGAGCAGTTCTTC
TRBV20-1	NA	many	13	TRBJ2-7	CSAIGGLHYEQYF	TGCAGTGCTATCGGGGGGCTACACTACGAGCAGTACTTC
TRBV5-1	NA	many	15	TRBJ1-1	CASSPLTGMNTEAFF	TGCGCCAGCAGCCCCTTAACAGGGATGAACACTGAAGCTTTCTTT
TRBV5-1	NA	few	15	TRBJ1-3	CASSLWGNSGNTIYF	TGCGCCAGCAGCTTGTGGGGGAACTCTGGAAACACCATATATTTT
TRBV4-1	NA	many	14	TRBJ2-7	CASGTTGSGGEQYF	TGCGCCAGCGGAACGACAGGGTCCGGGGGCGAGCAGTACTTC
TRBV5-1	NA	medium-sized	11	TRBJ2-3	CASSLRDTQYF	TGTGCCAGCAGCTTGCGAGATACGCAGTATTTT
TRBV4-1	NA	NA	15	TRBJ1-5	CASSGKRGIYQPQHF	TGCGCCAGCAGCGGCAAAAGAGGGATTTATCAGCCCCAGCATTTT